This T cell receptor beta chain was documented in a study of blood T cells in healthy people across ages. Study-wide results and caveats: CMV infection status of these donors was not known. Among long-lived donors, naive CD4+ cells were more numerous and diversity higher than in aged donors.

With regard to this clonotype: Its specificity is unknown.

A second PCR of 7 to 11 cycles used a sample-barcoded 5' primer and a J-beta primer mix. Researchers report that a template-switch adaptor with 12 random nucleotides tagged each cDNA molecule. From the 5' RACE reads, TCRdb called clonotypes with MiXCR, one entry per CDR3 protein. Of hundreds of thousands of distinct CDR3 sequences listed, roughly 32% are singletons. The germline V gene encodes CDR1 GTSNPN and CDR2 SVGIG (reference sequence). V was cut by 0 bases and J by 2 bases, with 7 bases left in between. The CDR3 consists of 13 residues. The chain is built from TRBV30 and TRBJ2-5; D gene ambiguous. This TCR derives from an elderly woman in good health. Sequencing used blood. The CDR3 DNA reads as TGTGCCTGGAGTGTGAGGCAGCAAGAGACCCAGTACTTC. It codes for CAWSVRQQETQYF.